What follows are 9 T cell receptor beta chains derived from one specimen sequenced in a study of cytomegalovirus exposure and HLA in healthy donors. The PCR was carried out with 60 Vbeta primers and 13 Jbeta primers. Sequencing was performed with immunoSEQ multiplex PCR; in TCRdb, only in-frame clones are kept and a portion is missing. The profile shows about 130,000 clones, 70% to 85% of them singletons. Sequencing input: PBMCs. The receptor set was obtained from a boy aged 2 to 10 in good health and CMV-seronegative.

This clone has only one observation. The chain is built from TRBV5-4 and TRBJ2-6, with D unresolved. CDR3 length equals 15 residues. The V and J ends lost 2 bases and 2 bases respectively, with 8 bases between them. Per the germline V gene, CDR1 is SGHNT and CDR2 is YYREEE (reference sequence). In nucleotides, the CDR3 is TGTGCCAGCAGCTTTACCCAGACTGGGGCCAACGTCCTGACTTTC. Translating it yields CASSFTQTGANVLTF.

The rearrangement uses TRBV6-5 and TRBJ2-2; 10 bases map to TRBD1. J gave up 8 bases and V 6 bases, and 6 bases lay outside the gene matches. This CDR3 is built from 14 residues. Germline loops: CDR1 MNHEY, CDR2 SVGAGI. The CDR3 bases are TGTGCCAGCAGCCCAGGGACAGGGGAGGGGGAGCTGTTTTTT. This codes for CASSPGTGEGELFF.

The CDR3 spells CASSSARFYNEQFF. The CDR3 region has the DNA TGTGCCAGCAGTTCTGCCAGGTTTTACAATGAGCAGTTCTTC. The chain joins TRBV27 to TRBJ2-1, with no clear D. There are 14 residues in the CDR3. Germline CDR1 reads MNHEY; CDR2 reads SMNVEV (reference sequence). Trimming shortened V by 4 bases and J by 4 bases, and 11 bases separated the two germline ends.

The chain employs TRBV2 and TRBJ2-7; TRBD1 might be the D (6 bases). Germline values: CDR1 SNHLY, CDR2 FYNNEI. The CDR3 consists of 14 residues. The V and J ends lost 5 bases and 4 bases respectively, with 15 bases between them. CDR3 sequence: CASSTPGVSYEQYF. The CDR3 DNA reads as TGTGCCAGCAGTACCCCAGGGGTTTCGTACGAGCAGTACTTC.

The chain joins TRBV9 to TRBJ1-4, with TRBD1 matching 10 bases. CDR3 length equals 16 residues. From germline, CDR1 is SGDLS and CDR2 YYNGEE. V was pared by 4 bases and J by 4 bases, with 7 bases of the junction left unmatched. The CDR3 DNA reads as TGTGCCAGCAGCAAATTCGACAGGGGGCTTAATGAAAAACTGTTTTTT. Its protein product is CASSKFDRGLNEKLFF.

This sequence joins TRBV21-1 and TRBJ1-2. TRBV21-1 is flagged as a pseudogene. The CDR3 is made up of 21 amino acids. The CDR3 sequence: CASSKGEAVSGWWRVGYGYTF. The CDR3 DNA sequence: TGTGCCAGCAGCAAAGGGGAGGCTGTATCTGGGTGGTGGAGGGTTGGCTATGGCTACACCTTC.

Remarks on this clone: The germline gene is not matched at one end of the junction; a read error may be the cause. This sequence joins TRBV7-7 and TRBJ2-1; tentatively, D is TRBD1 (5 bases). The germline V gene encodes CDR1 SSHAT and CDR2 FNYEAQ (reference sequence). This CDR3 comprises 13 residues. The CDR3 region is CASSLVGDNEQFF. The CDR3 DNA follows: TGTGCTAGCAGCTTAGTAGGGGACAATGAGCAGTTCTTC.

V and J are TRBV6-4 and TRBJ2-7; 9 positions match TRBD2. The CDR3 is made up of 15 amino acids. V lost 3 bases, J lost 2 bases, and 5 bases stayed unmatched. The germline gives CDR1 MRHNA, CDR2 SNTAGT. DNA for the CDR3: TGTGCCAGCAGTGAATCAGCGGGGGGAACCTACGAGCAGTACTTC. Amino acid sequence: CASSESAGGTYEQYF.

The rearrangement uses TRBV9 and TRBJ1-2; perhaps TRBD1 as D (6 bases). Germline CDR1 and CDR2: SGDLS and YYNGEE. The CDR3 has 15 amino acids. V was clipped by 3 bases and J by 0 bases, with 12 bases between them. DNA of the CDR3: TGTGCCAGCAGCGGTTACAGGGAGACTAACTATGGCTACACCTTC. Its translation: CASSGYRETNYGYTF. The entire variable domain, with the rest obtained from reference TRBV9 and TRBJ1-2, is as follows: DSGVTQTPKHLITATGQRVTLRCSPRSGDLSVYWYQQSLDQGLQFLIQYYNGEERAKGNILERFSAQQFPDLHSELNLSSLELGDSALYFCASSGYRETNYGYTFGSGTRLTVV.